The source of this T cell receptor beta chain is a study of blood T cell repertoires in COVID-19. The germline V gene has CDR1 SGHRS and CDR2 YFSETQ. V was shortened by 2 bases and J by 1 base, with 12 bases between the two germline ends. The CDR3 is 15 amino acids. Within the 2 weeks before study entry, each person in the exposed group met a COVID-19 case. Some clones are missing from TCRdb's copy, which holds only in-frame ones; the method was immunoSEQ multiplex PCR. The table includes roughly 200,000 clones, less than 90% detected once. The receptor was isolated from a woman aged 25 to 45 who had been exposed to COVID-19. The rearrangement links TRBV5-1 to TRBJ1-1; D is possibly TRBD1 (5 bases). Sequencing was performed on PBMCs or T cells enriched from blood (not recorded which). The CDR3 protein is CASSFLADRNTEAFF. The CDR3 DNA follows: TGCGCCAGCAGCTTCCTGGCAGACAGGAACACTGAAGCTTTCTTT. Using reference TRBV5-1 and TRBJ1-1 for the parts outside the CDR3, the full variable domain is KAGVTQTPRYLIKTRGQQVTLSCSPISGHRSVSWYQQTPGQGLQFLFEYFSETQRNKGNFPGRFSGRQFSNSRSEMNVSTLELGDSALYLCASSFLADRNTEAFFGQGTRLTVV.